A selection of T cell receptor beta chains follows, all from one sample in a study of shared clonotypes between healthy human individuals. TCRdb keeps only in-frame clones here, not all; method: immunoSEQ multiplex PCR. The top ten hold roughly 0.14% of the sample, which has 2 million to 3 million clones, around 90% seen once. The sequencing sample was made of naive CD4+ T cells sorted from blood. The receptors were gathered from a man aged 18 to 35 in good health. Both conserved end residues are part of each CDR3. A D gene is named only where the DNA matches it firmly. The listing skips clone size in some rows; elsewhere it reads once, few, many or a size class.

>.|16|TRBJ1-1|TRBV4-2|.
TGTGCCAGCAGCCAAGAAATAGCAGGGGTCAACACTGAAGCTTTCTTT
CASSQEIAGVNTEAFF
>TRBD1|13|TRBJ1-3|TRBV7-9|.
TGTGCCAGCAGCCCGGGACAGGGAAACACCATATATTTT
CASSPGQGNTIYF
>.|15|TRBJ2-1|TRBV27|once
TGTGCCAGCGGCCTGGGCGGTACCTCCTACAATGAGCAGTTCTTC
CASGLGGTSYNEQFF
>TRBD2|16|TRBJ2-1|TRBV18|.
TGTGCCAGCTCACCGGGACTAGCGGGAGGGGACAATGAGCAGTTCTTC
CASSPGLAGGDNEQFF
>.|15|TRBJ2-5|TRBV5-5|.
TGTGCCAGCAGCTTGGAATCGGGGCATGGAGAGACCCAGTACTTC
CASSLESGHGETQYF
>.|16|TRBJ1-5|TRBV7-2|.
TGTGCCAGCAGCTTAGTCGGGGGGCTTGGCAATCAGCCCCAGCATTTT
CASSLVGGLGNQPQHF
>.|15|TRBJ1-5|TRBV4-1|.
TGCGCCAGCAGCCAAGGAGGGGATAGCAATCAGCCCCAGCATTTT
CASSQGGDSNQPQHF
>.|15|TRBJ1-2|TRBV1|.
TGCACCAGCGTGGGCAGGGGGGAGCCACTTGATGGCTACACCTTC
CTSVGRGEPLDGYTF
>.|16|TRBJ2-7|TRBV27|.
TGTGCCAGCACCGGGAAGAGGGGGGATCCTACCTACGAGCAGTACTTC
CASTGKRGDPTYEQYF
>.|13|TRBJ2-7|TRBV6-5|.
TGTGCCAGCGGTCCGACTGGGTGGGGCGAGCAGTACTTC
CASGPTGWGEQYF
>.|15|TRBJ1-4|TRBV15|.
TGTGCCACCAGCTTCTGGGAGTTGAGTAAAGAAAAACTGTTTTTT
CATSFWELSKEKLFF
>.|14|TRBJ2-2|TRBV7-2|.
TGTGCCAGCAGCGCACCCCCAGGGGCCTGGGAGCTGTTTTTT
CASSAPPGAWELFF
>TRBD1|13|TRBJ2-7|TRBV29-1|.
TGCAGCGTTGGGAGGGACAGGGGCTCCGAGCAGTACTTC
CSVGRDRGSEQYF
>.|16|TRBJ1-2|TRBV7-2|.
TGTGCCAGCAGCACAATTCAAGCCAGGACTAACTATGGCTACACCTTC
CASSTIQARTNYGYTF
>TRBD1|15|TRBJ1-1|TRBV11-2|.
TGTGCCAGCAGCTCCGGGACAGGGAAGAACACTGAAGCTTTCTTT
CASSSGTGKNTEAFF
>.|13|TRBJ1-1|TRBV5-1|.
TGCGCCAGCAGCGGGGCAGTGAACACTGAAGCTTTCTTT
CASSGAVNTEAFF
>.|13|TRBJ2-1|TRBV6-5|once
TGTGCCAGCAGCCGGACGCGCCACAATGAGCAGTTCTTC
CASSRTRHNEQFF
>.|15|TRBJ2-7|TRBV7-9|.
TGTGCCAGCAGCCCCGGAGCATGGGCAGGCTACGAGCAGTACTTC
CASSPGAWAGYEQYF
>TRBD1|16|TRBJ2-7|TRBV5-1|.
TGCGCCAGCAGCCGGACAGGGGGCGCGGGTTCTTACGAGCAGTACTTC
CASSRTGGAGSYEQYF
>TRBD1|16|TRBJ1-2|TRBV18|few
TGTGCCAGCTCACCACTGGGGACAGGGGGCGCCTATGGCTACACCTTC
CASSPLGTGGAYGYTF
>.|15|TRBJ2-1|TRBV11-3|.
TGTGCCAGCAGCGTAGGACAGGGAGGGATCAATGAGCAGTTCTTC
CASSVGQGGINEQFF
>.|14|TRBJ2-3|TRBV28|.
TGTGCCAGCAGTTTCCCCTTAAACACAGATACGCAGTATTTT
CASSFPLNTDTQYF
>TRBD1|15|TRBJ2-7|TRBV2|.
TGTGCCAGCAAATTGGAGGACAGGGGGCGGCACGAGCAGTACTTC
CASKLEDRGRHEQYF
>.|16|TRBJ2-1|TRBV5-4|.
TGTGCCAGCAGCTCTGCCCGGGCCCTAGGGCTAAATGAGCAGTTCTTC
CASSSARALGLNEQFF
>TRBD1|13|TRBJ2-3|TRBV29-1|.
TGCAGCGTGGGAGAGGGACAGGGGAACACGCAGTATTTT
CSVGEGQGNTQYF
>TRBD2|16|TRBJ2-7|TRBV10-3|.
TGTGCCATCAGTGAGTTCTTAGCGGGAGGGCCCTACGAGCAGTACTTC
CAISEFLAGGPYEQYF
>TRBD1|17|TRBJ2-3|TRBV7-2|.
TGTGCCAGCAGCCGGGACAGGGGAGGAACTAGCACAGATACGCAGTATTTT
CASSRDRGGTSTDTQYF
>.|16|TRBJ1-1|TRBV7-9|.
TGTGCCAGCAGCCTTGGCGACAGGTTAAAGAACACTGAAGCTTTCTTT
CASSLGDRLKNTEAFF
>.|17|TRBJ2-7|TRBV28|.
TGTGCCAGCAGTTTAGGGTTCGCGTGGGCCCCAGGGTACGAGCAGTACTTC
CASSLGFAWAPGYEQYF
>TRBD2|15|TRBJ2-1|TRBV7-2|.
TGTGCCAGCTCTAAGACTAGCGGGAGGGCTTGGGAGCAGTTCTTC
CASSKTSGRAWEQFF
>TRBD2|15|TRBJ2-1|TRBV9|.
TGTGCCAGCAGCGAGAGGACTAGCGGGGACAATGAGCAGTTCTTC
CASSERTSGDNEQFF
>TRBD2|12|TRBJ2-7|TRBV10-3|.
TGTGCCATCAGTGGGGGGGGAAACGAGCAGTACTTC
CAISGGGNEQYF
>TRBD2|19|TRBJ2-1|TRBV6-1|.
TGTGCCAGCAGTGAAGACCCGGGACTAGCGGGGACCTCCTACAATGAGCAGTTCTTC
CASSEDPGLAGTSYNEQFF
>.|15|TRBJ2-1|TRBV11-2|.
TGTGCCAGCAGCTTAGTATGGAGCTCCTACAATGAGCAGTTCTTC
CASSLVWSSYNEQFF
>TRBD1|16|TRBJ1-4|TRBV6-6|once
TGTGCCAGCAGTTCATACCTAGGACAGGGGGCGGAAAAACTGTTTTTT
CASSSYLGQGAEKLFF
>.|14|TRBJ2-1|TRBV5-1|.
TGCGCCAGCAGCCGACAGGACAGTTACAATGAGCAGTTCTTC
CASSRQDSYNEQFF
>TRBD1|15|TRBJ2-3|TRBV29-1|.
TGCAGCGTCGGTACCGGACAGGCTAGCACAGATACGCAGTATTTT
CSVGTGQASTDTQYF
>.|15|TRBJ2-5|TRBV6-1|.
TGTGCCAGCAGCCCACTGGGGGGGGCCGGGGAGACCCAGTACTTC
CASSPLGGAGETQYF
>TRBD2|15|TRBJ2-3|TRBV27|.
TGTGCCAGCAGTCGGAGCGGGGGGGCATGGGATACGCAGTATTTT
CASSRSGGAWDTQYF
>.|16|TRBJ2-1|TRBV5-1|once
TGCGCCAGCAGCCCCGTACTCTCGGGCCCCGGCCATGAGCAGTTCTTC
CASSPVLSGPGHEQFF
>.|15|TRBJ1-6|TRBV2|once
TGTGCCAGCAGAGAGGGGGTGATTAATAATTCACCCCTCCACTTT
CASREGVINNSPLHF
>TRBD2|16|TRBJ2-1|TRBV13|.
TGTGCCAGCAGCCTCTGGCGGGAGAGGACTTACAATGAGCAGTTCTTC
CASSLWRERTYNEQFF
>.|16|TRBJ2-1|TRBV5-6|.
TGTGCCAGCAGCCCCCTTACCGGGACCCTTTACAATGAGCAGTTCTTC
CASSPLTGTLYNEQFF
>TRBD1|13|TRBJ1-1|TRBV10-2|.
TGCGCCAGCAGTGAGCCCCAGGGGGCCGGGGCTTTCTTT
CASSEPQGAGAFF
>.|16|TRBJ1-1|TRBV9|.
TGTGCCAGCAGCGTCGACAGCCACTCTATGAACACTGAAGCTTTCTTT
CASSVDSHSMNTEAFF
>.|14|TRBJ1-3|TRBV30|.
TGTGCCTGGGAAGACTGGAGCTCTGGAAACACCATATATTTT
CAWEDWSSGNTIYF
>.|12|TRBJ1-6|TRBV19|.
TGTGCCAGCCGGGACATAGCAGGACCCCTCCACTTT
CASRDIAGPLHF